A selection of T cell receptor beta chains follows, all from one sample in a study of blood T cell repertoires in COVID-19. TCRdb keeps only in-frame clones here, not all; method: immunoSEQ multiplex PCR. The data contain 260,000 or so clones, approximately 85% of them singletons. Sequenced sample: peripheral blood. Every receptor here comes from a woman between 65 and 79 years old with acute or convalescent COVID-19. The CDR3 runs from the conserved cysteine through the conserved F or W. Each record gives: D gene, clone size, J gene, V gene, CDR3 protein, CDR3 DNA. A D gene is named only where the DNA matches it firmly. Size is stated for part of the rows, as once, few or many counts, or as a class when the clone is expanded.

D gene: NA
clone size: NA
J gene: TRBJ1-5
V gene: TRBV20-1
CDR3 protein: CSASGGGNQPQHF
CDR3 DNA: TGCAGTGCTAGTGGGGGGGGAAATCAGCCCCAGCATTTT

D gene: TRBD2
clone size: NA
J gene: TRBJ2-2
V gene: TRBV9
CDR3 protein: CASSVEFTSGAGELFF
CDR3 DNA: TGTGCCAGCAGCGTAGAATTTACTAGCGGGGCCGGGGAGCTGTTTTTT

D gene: NA
clone size: NA
J gene: TRBJ1-1
V gene: TRBV3-1/TRBV3-2
CDR3 protein: CASSQISAKVAFF
CDR3 DNA: TGTGCCAGCAGCCAAATTAGCGCCAAGGTGGCTTTCTTT

D gene: NA
clone size: NA
J gene: TRBJ1-6
V gene: TRBV18
CDR3 protein: CASSPNSNSPLHF
CDR3 DNA: TGTGCCAGCTCACCCAACAGTAATTCACCCCTCCACTTT

D gene: NA
clone size: NA
J gene: TRBJ1-4
V gene: TRBV5-1
CDR3 protein: CASSLTPLTTGTNEKLFF
CDR3 DNA: TGCGCCAGCAGCTTGACCCCTCTTACGACAGGTACTAATGAAAAACTGTTTTTT

D gene: NA
clone size: NA
J gene: TRBJ1-2
V gene: TRBV4-3
CDR3 protein: CASSQDRTMDSSYGYTF
CDR3 DNA: TGCGCCAGCAGCCAAGACCGAACGATGGACTCCTCCTATGGCTACACCTTC

D gene: NA
clone size: NA
J gene: TRBJ2-5
V gene: TRBV5-4
CDR3 protein: CASNSGGAAYKGETQYF
CDR3 DNA: TGTGCCAGCAACAGTGGGGGGGCGGCGTATAAGGGAGAGACCCAGTACTTC

D gene: TRBD2
clone size: once
J gene: TRBJ2-7
V gene: TRBV20-1
CDR3 protein: CSASPTSGGLTYEQYF
CDR3 DNA: TGCAGTGCTAGTCCTACTAGCGGGGGACTAACCTACGAGCAGTACTTC

D gene: NA
clone size: NA
J gene: TRBJ1-1
V gene: TRBV5-1
CDR3 protein: CASGRTGLVNTEAFF
CDR3 DNA: TGCGCCAGCGGTAGGACGGGACTAGTGAACACTGAAGCTTTCTTT

D gene: NA
clone size: NA
J gene: TRBJ1-1
V gene: TRBV30
CDR3 protein: CAWNMNTEAFF
CDR3 DNA: TGTGCCTGGAATATGAACACTGAAGCTTTCTTT

D gene: TRBD1
clone size: NA
J gene: TRBJ1-1
V gene: TRBV18
CDR3 protein: CASSPGGTDRGAFF
CDR3 DNA: TGTGCCAGCTCACCAGGGGGGACAGACCGGGGAGCTTTCTTT

D gene: TRBD1
clone size: NA
J gene: TRBJ1-2
V gene: TRBV5-8
CDR3 protein: CASSFTGVYGYTF
CDR3 DNA: TGTGCCAGCAGCTTCACAGGGGTCTATGGCTACACCTTC

D gene: NA
clone size: NA
J gene: TRBJ1-1
V gene: TRBV24-1
CDR3 protein: CATSDPTREGKAFF
CDR3 DNA: TGTGCCACCAGTGATCCAACACGCGAGGGAAAAGCTTTCTTT

D gene: NA
clone size: NA
J gene: TRBJ1-5
V gene: TRBV4-2
CDR3 protein: CASRAGNNQPQHF
CDR3 DNA: TGTGCCAGCAGGGCGGGTAACAATCAGCCCCAGCATTTT

D gene: TRBD1
clone size: NA
J gene: TRBJ2-7
V gene: TRBV7-2
CDR3 protein: CASSLGQISYEQYF
CDR3 DNA: TGTGCCAGCAGCTTGGGACAGATCTCCTACGAGCAGTACTTC

D gene: NA
clone size: NA
J gene: TRBJ1-2
V gene: TRBV12-5
CDR3 protein: CASGLGTAGYGYTF
CDR3 DNA: TGTGCTAGTGGTTTGGGTACAGCGGGCTATGGCTACACCTTC

D gene: NA
clone size: NA
J gene: TRBJ1-1
V gene: TRBV18
CDR3 protein: CASLWMRSTEAFF
CDR3 DNA: TGTGCCAGCCTGTGGATGCGGAGCACTGAAGCTTTCTTT

D gene: NA
clone size: few
J gene: TRBJ1-5
V gene: TRBV12-3/TRBV12-4
CDR3 protein: CASSFTVNQPQHF
CDR3 DNA: TGTGCCAGCAGTTTTACGGTAAATCAGCCCCAGCATTTT

D gene: NA
clone size: NA
J gene: TRBJ2-3
V gene: TRBV7-8
CDR3 protein: CASSLRRPWGGRTDTQYF
CDR3 DNA: TGTGCCAGCAGCTTAAGACGACCCTGGGGTGGGAGGACAGATACGCAGTATTTT

D gene: NA
clone size: NA
J gene: TRBJ1-2
V gene: TRBV19
CDR3 protein: CASSPSRRTGSVNYDYTF
CDR3 DNA: TGTGCCAGTAGTCCTTCTAGACGTACAGGGTCCGTTAACTATGACTACACCTTC

D gene: NA
clone size: NA
J gene: TRBJ2-7
V gene: TRBV11-3
CDR3 protein: CATDRGLSYEQYF
CDR3 DNA: TGTGCCACCGACCGGGGTCTCTCCTACGAGCAGTACTTC

D gene: TRBD1
clone size: NA
J gene: TRBJ1-1
V gene: TRBV7-2
CDR3 protein: CASSLDTGGGNTEAFF
CDR3 DNA: TGTGCCAGCAGCTTGGATACAGGGGGGGGGAACACTGAAGCTTTCTTT

D gene: TRBD1
clone size: few
J gene: TRBJ1-1
V gene: TRBV6-5
CDR3 protein: CASSSTGVGSTEAFF
CDR3 DNA: TGTGCCAGCAGTTCGACAGGGGTCGGCAGCACTGAAGCTTTCTTT

D gene: TRBD1
clone size: NA
J gene: TRBJ2-7
V gene: TRBV7-9
CDR3 protein: CAGQGGAFYEQYF
CDR3 DNA: TGTGCCGGACAGGGCGGTGCCTTCTACGAGCAGTACTTC

D gene: TRBD1
clone size: once
J gene: TRBJ1-1
V gene: TRBV30
CDR3 protein: CAWSLPGQANTEAFF
CDR3 DNA: TGTGCCTGGAGTCTACCGGGACAGGCGAACACTGAAGCTTTCTTT

D gene: NA
clone size: NA
J gene: TRBJ2-3
V gene: TRBV18
CDR3 protein: CASSRSQFSPDTQYF
CDR3 DNA: TGTGCCAGCTCACGTTCACAATTCAGTCCAGATACGCAGTATTTT

D gene: TRBD1
clone size: NA
J gene: TRBJ1-4
V gene: TRBV5-1
CDR3 protein: CASSSGQGSEKLFF
CDR3 DNA: TGCGCCAGCAGCTCTGGACAGGGGAGTGAAAAACTGTTTTTT

D gene: NA
clone size: once
J gene: TRBJ1-1
V gene: TRBV11-2
CDR3 protein: CASSLGLQTEAFF
CDR3 DNA: TGTGCCAGCAGCTTAGGGCTTCAAACTGAAGCTTTCTTT

D gene: NA
clone size: many
J gene: TRBJ1-2
V gene: TRBV3-1/TRBV3-2
CDR3 protein: CASTLHGGVYGYTF
CDR3 DNA: TGTGCCAGCACCCTCCATGGAGGGGTCTATGGCTACACCTTC